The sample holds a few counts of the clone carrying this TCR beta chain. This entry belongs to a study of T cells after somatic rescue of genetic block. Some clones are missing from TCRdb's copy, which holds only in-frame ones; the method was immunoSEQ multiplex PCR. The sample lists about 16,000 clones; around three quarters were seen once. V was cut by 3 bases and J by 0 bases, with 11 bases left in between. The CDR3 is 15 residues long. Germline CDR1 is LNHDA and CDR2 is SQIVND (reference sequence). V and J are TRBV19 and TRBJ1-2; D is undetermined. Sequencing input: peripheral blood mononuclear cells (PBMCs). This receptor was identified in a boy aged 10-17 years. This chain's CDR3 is CASSIAHRANYGYTF. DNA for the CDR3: TGTGCCAGTAGTATCGCCCACAGAGCTAACTATGGCTACACCTTC.